The 5 T cell receptor beta chains below come from one sample, sequenced in a study of CD8 T cells in ankylosing spondylitis. One entry per CDR3 protein results from TCRdb running MiXCR on the 5' RACE reads. The table records some 130,000 distinct CDR3 sequences, approximately 10% of them present only once. The sample comprised blood, either unsorted or a sorted T cell fraction (not recorded which). The receptor set was obtained from a male donor with ankylosing spondylitis or in good health (not recorded which).

In its sample, this clonotype was seen a few times. This chain joins TRBV9 and TRBJ2-5; no firm D call. This CDR3 has 14 amino acids. CDR1 SGDLS and CDR2 YYNGEE come from the germline V gene. V was trimmed by 4 bases and J by 1 base, leaving 11 bases between them. CDR3 in amino acids: CASSPQVGQETQYF. The DNA for the CDR3 is TGTGCCAGCAGCCCCCAAGTGGGCCAAGAGACCCAGTACTTC. Using reference TRBV9 and TRBJ2-5 for the parts outside the CDR3, the full variable domain is DSGVTQTPKHLITATGQRVTLRCSPRSGDLSVYWYQQSLDQGLQFLIQYYNGEERAKGNILERFSAQQFPDLHSELNLSSLELGDSALYFCASSPQVGQETQYFGPGTRLLVL.

This clonotype was counted only a few times. CDR3 residues: CASSPSSGVLFRANVLTF. In nucleotides, the CDR3 is TGTGCCAGCAGCCCTTCTAGCGGGGTTCTTTTTCGTGCCAACGTCCTGACTTTC. The chain uses TRBV12-3 or TRBV12-4 and TRBJ2-6; 9 bases line up with TRBD2. CDR3 length: 18 amino acids. V lost 6 bases, J lost 7 bases, and 16 bases stayed unmatched.

This clonotype appeared a few times. The genes are TRBV2 and TRBJ2-3; TRBD2 matches 7 bases. The CDR3 contains 15 residues. Germline V gene sequence: CDR1 SNHLY, CDR2 FYNNEI. V was pared by 4 bases and J by 1 base, with 5 bases of the junction left unmatched. The CDR3 DNA reads TGTGCCAGCAGTGTGGCGGGAGTCGGCACAGATACGCAGTATTTT. Amino acids: CASSVAGVGTDTQYF.

Details on this clonotype: This may be a read error, as it is one base from a much larger clone. This chain connects TRBV20-1 to TRBJ2-4; D call uncertain. This CDR3 comprises 15 residues. CDR1 is DFQATT, CDR2 SNEGSKA, per germline (reference sequence). Trimming shortened V by 3 bases and J by 2 bases, and 14 bases separated the two germline ends. The CDR3: CSASILLLSKNIQYF. DNA for the CDR3: TGCAGTGCTAGTATCCTTTTGCTATCCAAAAACATTCAGTACTTC.

This clonotype was picked up many times. This chain links TRBV27 with TRBJ2-7; 8 bases line up with TRBD1. Trimming cost V 5 bases and J 3 bases; bases outside gene matches: 6. The germline V gene has CDR1 MNHEY and CDR2 SMNVEV (reference sequence). This CDR3 is 14 amino acids long. CDR3 DNA sequence: TGTGCCAGCAGTACCCAGGGACAGGACTACGAGCAGTACTTC. Translating it yields CASSTQGQDYEQYF.